These 13 T cell receptor beta chains came from one sample sequenced in a study of beta chain features in type 1 diabetes. The entirety of the isolated RNA underwent reverse transcription, so expressed TCRB transcripts were sequenced. Sequenced by immunoSEQ multiplex PCR; TCRdb stores in-frame clones only, minus some. The repertoire includes 400,000 to 600,000 clones, roughly 30% of them detected once, and roughly 0.066% sits in the top ten. Sequenced: naive CD4+ T cells from blood. These receptors were obtained from a man between 18 and 35 years old in good health.

This clone has only a few counts. The rearrangement links TRBV4-2 to TRBJ2-3; no reliable D call. The ends were cut back, 0 bases at V and 6 bases at J, with 10 bases in the middle. CDR3 size: 14 residues. The germline V gene has CDR1 LGHNA and CDR2 YNFKEQ. CDR3: CASSQEPPGDTQYF. The CDR3 nucleotides read TGTGCCAGCAGCCAAGAACCCCCCGGGGATACGCAGTATTTT.

The chain carries TRBV29-1 and TRBJ2-3, with 9 positions matching TRBD2. Losses at the gene ends were 3 bases for V and 3 bases for J; bases not matched to a gene: 4. Germline V CDR1 and CDR2: SQVTM, ANQGSEA. The CDR3 spans 14 residues. CDR3 protein: CSVEGGRVTDTQYF. CDR3 nucleotide sequence: TGCAGCGTTGAGGGCGGGAGGGTGACAGATACGCAGTATTTT.

Only one count was recorded for this clone. The rearrangement links TRBV18 to TRBJ2-7; 11 positions match TRBD1. The CDR3 sequence is 14 residues long. With 3 bases clipped from V and 5 bases from J, the junction kept 3 bases outside the gene matches. Germline loops: CDR1 KGHSH, CDR2 LQKENI. CDR3 amino acids: CASSPRTGGHEQYF. In DNA, the CDR3 is TGTGCCAGCTCACCGAGGACAGGGGGCCACGAGCAGTACTTC.

The V gene is TRBV5-4, the J gene TRBJ2-1, with D possibly being TRBD2 (5 bases). The CDR3 extends over 17 amino acids. Trimming pared 0 bases from V and 2 bases from J, leaving 15 bases between. Germline lookup yields CDR1 SGHNT and CDR2 YYREEE (reference sequence). The CDR3 sequence: CASSLGPAAYAYNEQFF. The CDR3 DNA reads TGTGCCAGCAGCTTGGGACCAGCGGCCTACGCCTACAATGAGCAGTTCTTC.

The CDR3, as DNA: TGCGCCAGCAGCCAAGACTCCGGGGACAGAACTAGCAATCAGCCCCAGCATTTT. Its translation: CASSQDSGDRTSNQPQHF. V gene TRBV4-3 combines with J gene TRBJ1-5; TRBD1 matches 7 bases. Germline V gene lookup returns CDR1 LGHNA and CDR2 YSLEER. Trimming removed 0 bases from V and 0 bases from J; junction bases left unmatched: 8. There are 18 residues in the CDR3.

CDR3 region: CASSSRGRSAHEQYF. CDR3 DNA sequence: TGTGCCAGCAGCTCCCGCGGGAGGTCGGCCCACGAGCAGTACTTC. The genes are TRBV7-9 and TRBJ2-7; TRBD2 matches at 8 bases. V trimming: 4 bases; J trimming: 5 bases; junction bases outside the gene matches: 10. This CDR3 region has 15 residues. CDR1 SEHNR and CDR2 FQNEAQ come from the germline V gene (reference sequence).

This clone was observed a few times. Other DNA sequences in this specimen translate into the identical CDR3. CDR3 coding DNA: TGCAGCGTTGGGACAGGGGCTGGCTACACCTTC. The encoded protein is CSVGTGAGYTF. The chain couples TRBV29-1 to TRBJ1-2, with 9 bases lining up with TRBD1. J was trimmed by 7 bases and V by 4 bases; bases with no gene match: 1. The V gene's germline CDR1 is SQVTM and CDR2 ANQGSEA. The length of the CDR3 is 11 residues. Complete variable domain (other parts from reference TRBV29-1 and TRBJ1-2): SAVISQKPSRDICQRGTSLTIQCQVDSQVTMMFWYRQQPGQSLTLIATANQGSEATYESGFVIDKFPISRPNLTFSTLTVSNMSPEDSSIYLCSVGTGAGYTFGSGTRLTVV.

This chain connects TRBV4-3 to TRBJ1-2, with D unclear. Per germline, CDR1 LGHNA and CDR2 YSLEER. V was cut by 0 bases and J by 5 bases, with 10 bases left in between. This CDR3 has 14 amino acids. The CDR3 sequence: CASSQDVSDYGYTF. The CDR3 DNA follows: TGCGCCAGCAGCCAAGACGTGTCAGATTATGGCTACACCTTC.

This clone is a singleton in its sample. The rearrangement uses TRBV30 and TRBJ1-5; D not certain. V was clipped by 2 bases and J by 1 base, with 9 bases between them. Germline V gene data show CDR1 as GTSNPN and CDR2 as SVGIG (reference sequence). The CDR3 consists of 14 residues. DNA for the CDR3: TGTGCCTGGAGTTCAAGACAAAGCAATCAGCCCCAGCATTTT. Protein: CAWSSRQSNQPQHF.

In its sample, this clone was seen many times. This chain joins TRBV10-3 and TRBJ2-1; TRBD2 is a possible D gene (5 bases). CDR1 and CDR2 (germline): ENHRY, SYGVKD. Trimming left V 4 bases short and J 7 bases short, with 11 bases between. The CDR3 has 13 residues. DNA of the CDR3: TGTGCCATCAGTGGGCCGAGGGAGAATGAGCAGTTCTTC. Its protein is CAISGPRENEQFF.

This clone has a handful of counts. The rearrangement uses TRBV30 and TRBJ2-7; 13 nucleotides agree with TRBD2. The CDR3 length is 14 residues. Germline lookup yields CDR1 GTSNPN and CDR2 SVGIG (reference sequence). With V trimmed by 4 bases and J by 3 bases, 3 bases remained unmatched. The CDR3 bases are TGTGCCTGGACTCGACTAGCGGGAGGCTACGAGCAGTACTTC. Its translation is CAWTRLAGGYEQYF.

On this clone itself: Different DNA sequences within this sample yield the same CDR3. V usage is TRBV7-2 and J usage is TRBJ2-7; 9 positions agree with TRBD1. The J segment lost 2 bases and the V segment lost 5 bases, leaving 4 bases of the junction unmatched. There are 14 residues in the CDR3. CDR1 and CDR2 (germline): SGHTA, FQGNSA. CDR3 loop: CASSPRQGAYEQYF. The DNA for the CDR3 is TGTGCCAGCAGCCCGAGACAGGGGGCCTACGAGCAGTACTTC.

J is TRBJ2-3 and V is TRBV25-1; D not certain. Per germline, CDR1 MGHDK and CDR2 SYGVNS. The ends were cut back, 1 base at V and 4 bases at J, with 18 bases in the middle. The CDR3 contains 17 residues. CDR3 region: CASSEFTRAYAPDTQYF. CDR3 nucleotide sequence: TGTGCCAGCAGTGAATTCACCCGGGCCTACGCCCCAGATACGCAGTATTTT.